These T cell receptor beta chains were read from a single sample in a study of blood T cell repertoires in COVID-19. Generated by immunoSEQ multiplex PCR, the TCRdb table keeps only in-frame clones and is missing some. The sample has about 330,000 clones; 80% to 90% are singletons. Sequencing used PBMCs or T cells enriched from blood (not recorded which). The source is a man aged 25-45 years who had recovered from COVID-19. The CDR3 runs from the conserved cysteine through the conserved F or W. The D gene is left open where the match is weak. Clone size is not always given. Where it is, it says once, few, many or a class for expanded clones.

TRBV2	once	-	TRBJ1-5	TGTGCCAGCAGCCCAGGGGAATTGGGAAATCAGCCCCAGCATTTT	CASSPGELGNQPQHF
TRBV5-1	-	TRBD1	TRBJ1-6	TGCGCCAGCAGATTTCGGGACAGCAATAATTCACCCCTCCACTTT	CASRFRDSNNSPLHF
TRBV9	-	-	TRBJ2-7	TGTGCCAGCAGCCCCGGGACACTTTACGAGCAGTACTTC	CASSPGTLYEQYF
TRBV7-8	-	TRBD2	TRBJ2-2	TGTGCCAGCAGCTTAATGTCGGGAGGCACCGGGGAGCTGTTTTTT	CASSLMSGGTGELFF
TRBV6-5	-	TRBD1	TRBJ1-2	TGTGCCAGCAGCCCATCGGGACAGGACAACTATGGCTACACCTTC	CASSPSGQDNYGYTF
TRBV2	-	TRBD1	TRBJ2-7	TGTGCCAGCAGTCGGGACAGGACCTACGAGCAGTACTTC	CASSRDRTYEQYF
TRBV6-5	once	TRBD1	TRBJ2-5	TGTGCCAGCAGTCTAACAGGGGTGGAGACCCAGTACTTC	CASSLTGVETQYF
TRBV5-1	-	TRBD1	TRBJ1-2	TGCGCCAGCAACCCACAGGGGGCCGAGTCAGGAGGCTACACCTTC	CASNPQGAESGGYTF
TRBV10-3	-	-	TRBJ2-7	TGTGCCATCAGTGATTTACCGGGGGTTAGCTCCTACGAGCAGTACTTC	CAISDLPGVSSYEQYF
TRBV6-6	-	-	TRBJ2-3	TGTGCCAGCAATACGGGGTTCACAGATACGCAGTATTTT	CASNTGFTDTQYF
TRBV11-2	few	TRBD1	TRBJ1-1	TGTGCCAGCAGCGCCAGGGGGACCATGAACACTGAAGCTTTCTTT	CASSARGTMNTEAFF
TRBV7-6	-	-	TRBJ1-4	TGTGCCAGCTCATCCCAGGGGATAACAACTAATGAAAAACTGTTTTTT	CASSSQGITTNEKLFF
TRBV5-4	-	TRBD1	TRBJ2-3	TGTGCCAGCAGCTTGGGGGTCCCGGGACAGGGGAAAGATACGCAGTATTTT	CASSLGVPGQGKDTQYF
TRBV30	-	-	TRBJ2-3	TGTGCCTGGACGGGGAGTGGGACAGATACGCAGTATTTT	CAWTGSGTDTQYF
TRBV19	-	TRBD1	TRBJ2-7	TGTGCCAGTAGGCCACAGGGGGGCGAGCAGTACTTC	CASRPQGGEQYF
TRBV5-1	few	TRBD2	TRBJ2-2	TGCGCCAGCAACCAGCCGGGAGGGAACACCGGGGAGCTGTTTTTT	CASNQPGGNTGELFF
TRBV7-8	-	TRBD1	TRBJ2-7	TGTGCCAGCAGCTTAATTGCCGGACAGGGGGCCTACGAGCAGTACTTC	CASSLIAGQGAYEQYF
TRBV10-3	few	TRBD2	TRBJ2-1	TGTGCCATCAGACCCCACACGACTAGCGGGTATATGAATGAGCAGTTCTTC	CAIRPHTTSGYMNEQFF
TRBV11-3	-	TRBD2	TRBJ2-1	TGTGCCAGCAGTTTAGCGGGGGAATACAATGAGCAGTTCTTC	CASSLAGEYNEQFF
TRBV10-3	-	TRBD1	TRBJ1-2	TGTGCCATCACCGACAGGGCTGATGGCTACACCTTC	CAITDRADGYTF
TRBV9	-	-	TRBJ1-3	TGTGCCAGCAGCGTAGGAATGCCAGAAAACTCTGGAAACACCATATATTTT	CASSVGMPENSGNTIYF
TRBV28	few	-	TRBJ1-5	TGTGCCAGCGAGGGCGGCACCCTTATGGGCAATCAGCCCCAGCATTTT	CASEGGTLMGNQPQHF
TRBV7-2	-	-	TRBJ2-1	TGTGCCAGCACTCGGGAGGGGGCGCGCGGAAATGAGCAGTTCTTC	CASTREGARGNEQFF
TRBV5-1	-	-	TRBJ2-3	TGCGCCAGCAGCTTGGTGCTAGTTCCCACAGATACGCAGTATTTT	CASSLVLVPTDTQYF